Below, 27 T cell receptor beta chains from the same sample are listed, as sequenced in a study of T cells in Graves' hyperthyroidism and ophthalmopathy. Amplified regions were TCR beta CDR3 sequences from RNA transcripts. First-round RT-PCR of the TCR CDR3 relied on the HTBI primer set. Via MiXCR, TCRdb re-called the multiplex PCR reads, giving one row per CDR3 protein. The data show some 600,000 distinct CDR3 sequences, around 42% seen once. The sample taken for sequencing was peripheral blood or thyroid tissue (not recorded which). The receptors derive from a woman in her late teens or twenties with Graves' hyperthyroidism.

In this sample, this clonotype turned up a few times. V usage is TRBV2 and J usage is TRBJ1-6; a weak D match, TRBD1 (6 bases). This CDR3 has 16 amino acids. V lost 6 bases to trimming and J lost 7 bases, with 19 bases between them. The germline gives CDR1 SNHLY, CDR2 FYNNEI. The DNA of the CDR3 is TGTGCCAGCAGCTTGAGATGGGACACAAACAATTCACCCCTCCACTTT. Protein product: CASSLRWDTNNSPLHF.

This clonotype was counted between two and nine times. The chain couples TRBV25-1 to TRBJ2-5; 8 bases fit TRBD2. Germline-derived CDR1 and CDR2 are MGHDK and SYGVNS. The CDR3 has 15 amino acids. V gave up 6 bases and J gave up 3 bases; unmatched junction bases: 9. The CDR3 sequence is CASSQTRAGEETQYF. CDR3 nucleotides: TGTGCCAGCAGCCAAACCCGAGCGGGAGAAGAGACCCAGTACTTC.

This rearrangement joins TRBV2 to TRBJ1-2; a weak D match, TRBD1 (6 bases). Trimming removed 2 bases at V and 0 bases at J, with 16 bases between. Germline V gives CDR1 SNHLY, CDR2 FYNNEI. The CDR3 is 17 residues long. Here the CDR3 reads CASSELPGDLANYGYTF. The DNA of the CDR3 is TGTGCCAGCAGTGAACTCCCAGGGGACTTAGCTAACTATGGCTACACCTTC.

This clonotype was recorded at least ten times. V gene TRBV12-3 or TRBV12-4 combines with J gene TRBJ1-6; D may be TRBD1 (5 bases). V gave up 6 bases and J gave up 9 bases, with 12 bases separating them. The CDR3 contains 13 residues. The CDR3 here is CASSQGIGSPLHF. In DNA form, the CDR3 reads TGTGCCAGCAGCCAGGGTATTGGTTCACCCCTCCACTTT.

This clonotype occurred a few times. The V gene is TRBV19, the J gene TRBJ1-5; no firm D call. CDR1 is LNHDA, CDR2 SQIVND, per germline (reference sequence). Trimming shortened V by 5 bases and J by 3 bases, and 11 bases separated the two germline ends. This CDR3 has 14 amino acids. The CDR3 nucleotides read TGTGCCAGTAGTCTCCGACACCCCAATCAGCCCCAGCATTTT. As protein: CASSLRHPNQPQHF.

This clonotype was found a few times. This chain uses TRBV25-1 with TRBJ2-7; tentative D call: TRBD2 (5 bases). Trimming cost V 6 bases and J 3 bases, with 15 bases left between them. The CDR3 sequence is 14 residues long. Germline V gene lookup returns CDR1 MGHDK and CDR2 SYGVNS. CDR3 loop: CASSQGADHYEQYF. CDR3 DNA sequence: TGTGCCAGCAGCCAAGGAGCGGACCACTACGAGCAGTACTTC.

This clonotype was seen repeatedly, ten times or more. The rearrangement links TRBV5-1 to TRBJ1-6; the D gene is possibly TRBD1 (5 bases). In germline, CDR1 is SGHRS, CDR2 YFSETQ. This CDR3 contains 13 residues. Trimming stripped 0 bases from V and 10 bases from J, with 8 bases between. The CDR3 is CASSLDGGSPLHF. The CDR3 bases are TGCGCCAGCAGCTTGGATGGGGGATCACCCCTCCACTTT.

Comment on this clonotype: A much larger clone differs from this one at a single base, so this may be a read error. The CDR3 nucleotides read TGTGCCAGTAGTAGGGACAGACTCTCTGGGGCCAACGCCCTGACTTTC. It codes for CASSRDRLSGANALTF. The V call is TRBV19, the J call TRBJ2-6; 7 bases are a match to TRBD1. The CDR3 has 16 residues. Germline V gives CDR1 LNHDA, CDR2 SQIVND (reference sequence).

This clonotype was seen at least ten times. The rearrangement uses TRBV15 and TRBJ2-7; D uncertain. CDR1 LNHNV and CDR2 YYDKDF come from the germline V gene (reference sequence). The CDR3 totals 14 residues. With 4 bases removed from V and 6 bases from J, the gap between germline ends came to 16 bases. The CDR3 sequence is CATSIIATMGEQYF. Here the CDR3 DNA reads TGTGCCACCAGCATCATTGCGACAATGGGCGAGCAGTACTTC.

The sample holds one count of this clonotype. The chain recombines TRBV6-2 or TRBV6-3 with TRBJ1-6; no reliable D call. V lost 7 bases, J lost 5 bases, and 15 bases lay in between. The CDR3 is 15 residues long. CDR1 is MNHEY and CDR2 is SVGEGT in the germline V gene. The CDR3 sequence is CASTRGWADNSPLHF. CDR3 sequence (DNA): TGTGCCAGCACCCGAGGTTGGGCGGATAATTCACCCCTCCACTTT.

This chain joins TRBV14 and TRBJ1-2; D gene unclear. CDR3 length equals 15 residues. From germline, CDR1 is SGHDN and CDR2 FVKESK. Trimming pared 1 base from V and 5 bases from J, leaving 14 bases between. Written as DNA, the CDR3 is TGTGCCAGCAGCCAAGCAAACGCCCCGTGGTATGGCTACACCTTC. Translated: CASSQANAPWYGYTF.

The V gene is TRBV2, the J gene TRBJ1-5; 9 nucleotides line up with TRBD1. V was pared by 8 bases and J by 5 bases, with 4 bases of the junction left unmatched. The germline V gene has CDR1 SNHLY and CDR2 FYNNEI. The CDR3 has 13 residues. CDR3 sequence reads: CASGGQGYQPQHF. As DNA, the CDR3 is TGTGCCAGCGGTGGACAGGGGTATCAGCCCCAGCATTTT.

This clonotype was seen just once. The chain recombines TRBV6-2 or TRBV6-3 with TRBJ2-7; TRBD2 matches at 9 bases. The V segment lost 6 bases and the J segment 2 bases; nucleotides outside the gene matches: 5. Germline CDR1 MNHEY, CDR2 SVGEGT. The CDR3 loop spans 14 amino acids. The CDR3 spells CASSGSGRPYEQYF. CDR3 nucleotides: TGTGCCAGCAGCGGTAGCGGGAGACCCTACGAGCAGTACTTC.

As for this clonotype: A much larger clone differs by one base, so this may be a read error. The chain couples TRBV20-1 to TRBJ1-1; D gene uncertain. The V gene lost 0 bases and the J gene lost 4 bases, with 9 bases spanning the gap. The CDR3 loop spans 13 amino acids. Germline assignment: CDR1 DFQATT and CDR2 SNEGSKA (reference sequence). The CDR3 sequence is CSARDEYGTEAFF. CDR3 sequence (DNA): TGCAGTGCTAGAGATGAGTACGGCACTGAAGCTTTCTTT.

DNA for the CDR3: TGCAGTGCTAAACCGGGACTCACAAACACTGAAGCTTTCTTT. It translates to CSAKPGLTNTEAFF. This chain links TRBV20-1 with TRBJ1-1; a possible D gene is TRBD1 (5 bases). In germline, CDR1 is DFQATT, CDR2 SNEGSKA (reference sequence). V was pared by 4 bases and J by 2 bases, with 14 bases between. This CDR3 spans 14 amino acids.

CDR3 DNA sequence: TGTGCCAGCAGCGGGACAGGAACGGACACTGAAGCTTTCTTT. Its protein is CASSGTGTDTEAFF. The V gene is TRBV7-9, the J gene TRBJ1-1, with 8 bases fitting TRBD1. V was pared by 5 bases and J by 3 bases, with 5 bases of the junction left unmatched. In germline, CDR1 is SEHNR, CDR2 FQNEAQ (reference sequence). This CDR3 has 14 residues. The full variable domain, completed using reference TRBV7-9 and TRBJ1-1, is DTGVSQNPRHKITKRGQNVTFRCDPISEHNRLYWYRQTLGQGPEFLTYFQNEAQLEKSRLLSDRFSAERPKGSFSTLEIQRTEQGDSAMYLCASSGTGTDTEAFFGQGTRLTVV.

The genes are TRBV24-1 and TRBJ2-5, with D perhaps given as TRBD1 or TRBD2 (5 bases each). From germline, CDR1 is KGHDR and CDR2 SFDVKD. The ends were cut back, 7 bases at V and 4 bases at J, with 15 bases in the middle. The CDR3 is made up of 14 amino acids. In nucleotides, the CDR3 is TGTGCCACCAGAGATGGGGGAGCAGTAGAGACCCAGTACTTC. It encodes CATRDGGAVETQYF.

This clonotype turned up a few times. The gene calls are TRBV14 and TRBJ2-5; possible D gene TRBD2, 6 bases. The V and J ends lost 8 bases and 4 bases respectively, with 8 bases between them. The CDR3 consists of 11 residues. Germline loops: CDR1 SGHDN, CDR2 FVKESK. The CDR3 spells CASGAGETQYF. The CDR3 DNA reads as TGTGCCAGCGGAGCGGGAGAGACCCAGTACTTC.

The CDR3 DNA sequence: TGTGCCAGCAGCTCCTCGACTAATGAAAAACTGTTTTTT. This sequence encodes CASSSSTNEKLFF. This sequence joins TRBV7-9 and TRBJ1-4, with no clear D. Deletions cut 4 bases from V and 2 bases from J, with 5 bases between. Germline loops: CDR1 SEHNR, CDR2 FQNEAQ (reference sequence). The CDR3 loop spans 13 amino acids.

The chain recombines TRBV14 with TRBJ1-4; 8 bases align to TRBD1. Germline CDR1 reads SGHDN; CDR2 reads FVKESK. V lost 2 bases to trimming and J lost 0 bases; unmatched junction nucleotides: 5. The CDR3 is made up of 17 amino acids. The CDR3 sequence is CASSQPRDRSTNEKLFF. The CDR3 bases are TGTGCCAGCAGCCAACCGCGGGACAGGTCAACTAATGAAAAACTGTTTTTT. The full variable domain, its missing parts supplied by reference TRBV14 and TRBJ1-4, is EAGVTQFPSHSVIEKGQTVTLRCDPISGHDNLYWYRRVMGKEIKFLLHFVKESKQDESGMPNNRFLAERTGGTYSTLKVQPAELEDSGVYFCASSQPRDRSTNEKLFFGSGTQLSVL.

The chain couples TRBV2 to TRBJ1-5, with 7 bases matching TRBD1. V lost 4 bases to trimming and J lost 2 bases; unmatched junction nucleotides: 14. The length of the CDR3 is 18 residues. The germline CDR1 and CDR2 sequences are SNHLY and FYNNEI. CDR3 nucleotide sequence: TGTGCCAGCAGTGTTGTGACAGGGAAATTCTATGGCAATCAGCCCCAGCATTTT. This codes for CASSVVTGKFYGNQPQHF.

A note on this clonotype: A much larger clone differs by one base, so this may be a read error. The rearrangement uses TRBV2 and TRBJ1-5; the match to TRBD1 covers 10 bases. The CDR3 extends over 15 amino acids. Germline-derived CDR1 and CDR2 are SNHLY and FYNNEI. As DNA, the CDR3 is TGTGCCAGCAAGGACAGGGGGATTAGCGATCAGCCCCAGCATTTT. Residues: CASKDRGISDQPQHF.

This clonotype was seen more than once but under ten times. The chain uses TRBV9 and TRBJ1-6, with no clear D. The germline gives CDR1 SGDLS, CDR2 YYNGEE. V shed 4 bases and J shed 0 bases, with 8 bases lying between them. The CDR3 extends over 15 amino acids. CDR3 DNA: TGTGCCAGCAGCCCAAGGAGCTCCTATAATTCACCCCTCCACTTT. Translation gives CASSPRSSYNSPLHF. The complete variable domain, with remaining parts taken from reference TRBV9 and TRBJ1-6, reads DSGVTQTPKHLITATGQRVTLRCSPRSGDLSVYWYQQSLDQGLQFLIQYYNGEERAKGNILERFSAQQFPDLHSELNLSSLELGDSALYFCASSPRSSYNSPLHFGNGTRLTVT.

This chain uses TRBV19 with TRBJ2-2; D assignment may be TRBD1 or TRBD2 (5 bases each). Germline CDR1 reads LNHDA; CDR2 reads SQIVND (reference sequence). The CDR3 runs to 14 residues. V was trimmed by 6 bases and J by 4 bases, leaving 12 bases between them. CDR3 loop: CASRVVGTTGELFF. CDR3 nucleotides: TGTGCCAGTAGGGTGGTTGGGACCACCGGGGAGCTGTTTTTT. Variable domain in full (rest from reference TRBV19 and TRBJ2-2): DGGITQSPKYLFRKEGQNVTLSCEQNLNHDAMYWYRQDPGQGLRLIYYSQIVNDFQKGDIAEGYSVSREKKESFPLTVTSAQKNPTAFYLCASRVVGTTGELFFGEGSRLTVL.

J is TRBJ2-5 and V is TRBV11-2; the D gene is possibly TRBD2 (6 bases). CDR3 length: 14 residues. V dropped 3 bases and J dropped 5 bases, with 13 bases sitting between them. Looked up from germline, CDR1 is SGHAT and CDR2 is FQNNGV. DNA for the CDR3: TGTGCCAGCAGCTTGATGCGGGGAGTGGAGACCCAGTACTTC. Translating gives CASSLMRGVETQYF.

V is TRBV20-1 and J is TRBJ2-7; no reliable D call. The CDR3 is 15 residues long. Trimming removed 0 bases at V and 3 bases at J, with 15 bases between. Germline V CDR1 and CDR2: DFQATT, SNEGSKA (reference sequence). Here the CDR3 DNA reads TGCAGTGCTAGAGATCCGACACAATTGGACTACGAGCAGTACTTC. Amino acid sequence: CSARDPTQLDYEQYF.

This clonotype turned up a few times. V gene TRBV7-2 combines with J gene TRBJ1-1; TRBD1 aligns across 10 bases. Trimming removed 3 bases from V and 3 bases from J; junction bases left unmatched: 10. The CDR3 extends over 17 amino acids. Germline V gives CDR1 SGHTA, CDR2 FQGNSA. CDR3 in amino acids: CASSLDGTGVGHTEAFF. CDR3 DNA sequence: TGTGCCAGCAGCTTGGATGGGACAGGGGTAGGGCACACTGAAGCTTTCTTT.